The 8 T cell receptor beta chains below were found in one sample sequenced in a study of CD8+ T cells in alopecia areata. The treatment here: oral pan-JAK inhibitor, 5-10 mg twice daily. Extracted RNA was reverse transcribed, and the resulting cDNA served as sequencing template. Some clones are missing from TCRdb's copy, which holds only in-frame ones; the method was immunoSEQ multiplex PCR. The repertoire holds fewer than 250,000 clones, with 43% as singletons. Sequenced material: CD4+ T cells sorted from blood, taken at approximately week 36, from a patient treated with tofacitinib. The source is a human donor with alopecia areata.

The chain recombines TRBV25-1 with TRBJ1-2; D is unresolved. The germline V and J ends were trimmed by 5 bases and 4 bases, with 17 bases remaining between them. CDR1 is MGHDK, CDR2 SYGVNS, per germline. The CDR3 contains 15 residues. CDR3 nucleotides: TGTGCCAGCAGTAAGGGTACGACTGCTCCCTATGGCTACACCTTC. It is translated as CASSKGTTAPYGYTF.

This rearrangement joins TRBV27 to TRBJ2-5; TRBD1 matches 7 bases. The germline gives CDR1 MNHEY, CDR2 SMNVEV (reference sequence). With V trimmed by 4 bases and J by 1 base, 3 bases remained unmatched. This CDR3 has 14 amino acids. The CDR3 loop reads CASSSWDSQETQYF. The CDR3, as DNA: TGTGCCAGCAGTTCTTGGGACAGCCAAGAGACCCAGTACTTC.

This clone showed up just once. Distinct nucleotide sequences in the sample also encode this CDR3. The chain links TRBV9 to TRBJ2-5; D uncertain. The CDR3 consists of 13 residues. Germline lookup yields CDR1 SGDLS and CDR2 YYNGEE. The V end was cut by 0 bases, the J end by 4 bases, with 7 bases between. The CDR3 nucleotides read TGTGCCAGCAGCGTAGGAGGCGCAGAGACCCAGTACTTC. It translates to CASSVGGAETQYF.

This rearrangement joins TRBV11-2 to TRBJ2-1; 8 bases fit TRBD2. The CDR3 is 16 amino acids. Germline V lookup: CDR1 SGHAT, CDR2 FQNNGV. V lost 5 bases, J lost 4 bases, and 10 bases stayed unmatched. CDR3 amino acids: CASSPMGSGGYNEQFF. DNA of the CDR3: TGTGCCAGCAGCCCCATGGGGAGCGGGGGATACAATGAGCAGTTCTTC.

This clone turned up a few times. V gene TRBV6-6 combines with J gene TRBJ2-5; 8 bases map to TRBD2. J gave up 1 base and V 4 bases, and 2 bases lay outside the gene matches. The CDR3 runs 14 residues. Germline CDR1 and CDR2: MNHNY and SVGAGI (reference sequence). In DNA form, the CDR3 reads TGTGCCAGCAGTTCAACTAGCGGCCAAGAGACCCAGTACTTC. Translating it yields CASSSTSGQETQYF.

The chain recombines TRBV18 with TRBJ1-1; D gene uncertain. CDR1 KGHSH and CDR2 LQKENI come from the germline V gene. This CDR3 comprises 15 residues. Trimming cost V 2 bases and J 8 bases, with 18 bases left between them. The CDR3 DNA is TGTGCCAGCTCACCAATGAAAATTGGAACCCGAGAAGCTTTCTTT. Protein product: CASSPMKIGTREAFF.

This clone was seen a few times. The J gene is TRBJ2-2, the V gene TRBV30; perhaps TRBD2 as D (6 bases). The CDR3 sequence is 18 residues long. The V end was cut by 4 bases, the J end by 2 bases, with 23 bases between. Looked up from germline, CDR1 is GTSNPN and CDR2 is SVGIG (reference sequence). Written as DNA, the CDR3 is TGTGCCTGGAAAGGGCTTGGGGGAGGCCGCTATAACACCGGGGAGCTGTTTTTT. Amino acids: CAWKGLGGGRYNTGELFF.

This chain connects TRBV29-1 to TRBJ1-2; 7 bases are a match to TRBD1. J gave up 5 bases and V 4 bases, and 10 bases lay outside the gene matches. This CDR3 has 14 residues. Germline-derived CDR1 and CDR2 are SQVTM and ANQGSEA. The CDR3 is CSVVAGTVGYGYTF. The CDR3 nucleotides read TGCAGCGTTGTAGCCGGGACAGTTGGGTATGGCTACACCTTC.